This record concerns one T cell receptor (beta chain) sequence. Sequencing was performed with immunoSEQ multiplex PCR; in TCRdb, only in-frame clones are kept and a portion is missing. Of under 75,000 clones listed, 85% to 90% are singletons. The sample comes from a study of blood T cell repertoires in COVID-19. The receptor was derived from a man between 45 and 60 years old with active COVID-19. Sequencing used peripheral blood.

The CDR3 here is CASSFLGSDRKETQYF. The CDR3 bases are TGTGCCAGCAGCTTTTTAGGGTCCGACAGGAAAGAGACCCAGTACTTC. The chain combines TRBV13 with TRBJ2-5, with D possibly matching TRBD1 (6 bases). Deletions cut 3 bases from V and 3 bases from J, with 17 bases between. The CDR3 has 16 amino acids. The V gene's germline CDR1 is PRHDT and CDR2 FYEKMQ (reference sequence).